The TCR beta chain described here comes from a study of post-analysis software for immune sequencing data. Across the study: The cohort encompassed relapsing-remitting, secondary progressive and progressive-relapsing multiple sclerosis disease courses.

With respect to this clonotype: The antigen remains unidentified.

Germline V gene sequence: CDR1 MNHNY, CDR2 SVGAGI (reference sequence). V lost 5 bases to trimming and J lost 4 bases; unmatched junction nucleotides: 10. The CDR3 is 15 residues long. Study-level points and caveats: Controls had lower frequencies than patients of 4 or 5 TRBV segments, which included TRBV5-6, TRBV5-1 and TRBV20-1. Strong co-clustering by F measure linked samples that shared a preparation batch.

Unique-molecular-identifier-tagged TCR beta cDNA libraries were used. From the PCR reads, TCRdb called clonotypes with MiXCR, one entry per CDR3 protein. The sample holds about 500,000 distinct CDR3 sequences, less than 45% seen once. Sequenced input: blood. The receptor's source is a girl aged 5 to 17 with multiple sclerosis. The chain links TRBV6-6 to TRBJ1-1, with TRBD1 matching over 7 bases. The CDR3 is CASSTRQGGGTEAFF. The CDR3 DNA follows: TGTGCCAGCAGTACCCGACAGGGTGGTGGCACTGAAGCTTTCTTT.